The clone carrying this TCR beta chain was detected a few times. Its matching antigen is unknown. This sample was taken from a study of identical twins. Findings and caveats of the study: In beta out-of-frame sequences, the excess sharing between twins was weaker. Carriage of fewer insertions was seen in abundant cord blood beta clonotypes, whereas memory repertoires showed none.

Between the trimmed V and J ends, which lost 6 bases and 14 bases, there was a span of 20 bases. Germline CDR1 DFQATT, CDR2 SNEGSKA (reference sequence). The CDR3 runs 12 residues. Via MiXCR, TCRdb re-called the 5' RACE reads, giving one row per CDR3 protein. The sample lists approximately 240,000 distinct CDR3 sequences; roughly an eighth were seen once. Sequencing was done on a sample of memory (CD45RO+) T cells sorted from blood. The receptor comes from a woman younger than 35 in good health. J is TRBJ2-1 and V is TRBV20-1, with D uncertain. CDR3: CSAEKARAREFF. The CDR3 DNA is TGCAGTGCGGAAAAGGCCCGGGCTCGGGAGTTCTTC.